These 22 T cell receptor beta chains were all obtained from the same sample, sequenced in a study of OX40 agonist ivuxolimab in advanced cancers. Measured with immunoSEQ multiplex PCR; TCRdb has only the in-frame clones, and not every one. The sample records more than 55,000 clones, about nine tenths being singletons. The sequencing used CD4+ or CD8+ T cells sorted from blood, collected in a trial of the OX40 agonist ivuxolimab. The receptors originated from an adult with an advanced solid tumor such as melanoma, head and neck, liver or kidney cancer.

A note on this clone: The junction departs from the called germline gene at one end, perhaps through a read error. The sample has other DNA sequences that encode this CDR3 too. The rearrangement joins TRBV6-1 to TRBJ2-3; D tentatively reads TRBD1 or TRBD2 (5 bases each). This CDR3 comprises 15 residues. CDR1 MNHNS and CDR2 SASEGT come from the germline V gene. CDR3 residues: CASSARQPGADTQYF. The CDR3 region has the DNA TGTGCTAGCAGTGCAAGACAGCCCGGGGCAGATACGCAGTATTTT.

The CDR3 is CAWSLPETQYF. The CDR3 DNA sequence: TGTGCCTGGAGTCTCCCAGAGACCCAGTACTTC. V usage is TRBV30 and J usage is TRBJ2-5; D unclear. The germline V gene encodes CDR1 GTSNPN and CDR2 SVGIG (reference sequence). The CDR3 extends over 11 amino acids. V lost 2 bases and J lost 4, with 5 bases in between.

CDR3 nucleotide sequence: TGTGCCTGGAGTGTGGGGGGGCTACGGGAAAAACTGTTTTTT. Translated: CAWSVGGLREKLFF. V is TRBV30 and J is TRBJ1-4; a possible D gene is TRBD1 (6 bases). Germline loops: CDR1 GTSNPN, CDR2 SVGIG (reference sequence). This CDR3 has 14 amino acids. Trimming took off 0 bases at V and 8 bases at J, with 13 bases between the two ends.

V usage is TRBV4-1 and J usage is TRBJ2-7; no clear D. Germline V lookup: CDR1 MGHRA, CDR2 YSYEKL. The V and J ends lost 4 bases and 0 bases respectively, with 10 bases between them. The CDR3 is made up of 14 amino acids. Here the CDR3 reads CASSPYSTSYEQYF. In DNA form, the CDR3 reads TGCGCCAGCAGCCCATACAGTACCTCCTACGAGCAGTACTTC.

The chain joins TRBV5-1 to TRBJ1-1; a possible D gene is TRBD1 (5 bases). Germline CDR1 reads SGHRS; CDR2 reads YFSETQ. The CDR3 length is 14 residues. The germline V and J ends were trimmed by 3 bases and 0 bases, with 9 bases remaining between them. This CDR3 reads CASSSQVMNTEAFF. CDR3 coding DNA: TGCGCCAGCAGCTCACAGGTTATGAACACTGAAGCTTTCTTT.

In this sample, this clone turned up a few times. This sequence joins TRBV7-9 and TRBJ2-1, with D possibly matching TRBD2 (5 bases). CDR3 length equals 13 residues. V lost 5 bases and J 1 base, leaving 6 bases between the germline ends. Looked up from germline, CDR1 is SEHNR and CDR2 is FQNEAQ (reference sequence). CDR3 in amino acids: CASSPGSYNEQFF. Written as DNA, the CDR3 is TGTGCCAGCAGCCCGGGGTCCTACAATGAGCAGTTCTTC.

This chain connects TRBV7-2 to TRBJ2-7; no definite D call. The V gene lost 1 base and the J gene lost 3 bases, with 7 bases spanning the gap. The CDR3 is 13 residues long. Germline lookup yields CDR1 SGHTA and CDR2 FQGNSA. Written as DNA, the CDR3 is TGTGCCAGCAGCTTAGGGACGTACTACGAGCAGTACTTC. Translated, it gives CASSLGTYYEQYF.

The chain joins TRBV6-5 to TRBJ1-5, with no clear D. Trimming removed 10 bases from V and 2 bases from J, with 9 bases in between. The CDR3 runs 12 residues. The germline V gene encodes CDR1 MNHEY and CDR2 SVGAGI. The CDR3 DNA reads as TGTGCCACCCGAAGGGGCAATCAGCCCCAGCATTTT. Its translation: CATRRGNQPQHF.

CDR3 nucleotide sequence: TGTGCCAGCAGCTCGCGATCCGGGACAGCCTACACCGGGGAGCTGTTTTTT. This encodes CASSSRSGTAYTGELFF. This rearrangement joins TRBV5-5 to TRBJ2-2; 7 bases are a match to TRBD1. The CDR3 totals 17 residues. The V segment lost 3 bases and the J segment 3 bases; nucleotides outside the gene matches: 11. The germline gives CDR1 SGHKS, CDR2 YYEKEE (reference sequence).

This chain connects TRBV5-6 to TRBJ1-1; a possible D gene is TRBD1 (6 bases). Trimming took off 4 bases at V and 4 bases at J, with 17 bases between the two ends. This CDR3 has 15 amino acids. Germline V gene lookup returns CDR1 SGHDT and CDR2 YYEEEE. The CDR3 reads CASSRLRGRATEAFF. CDR3 DNA: TGTGCCAGCAGCCGTCTAAGGGGGAGGGCCACTGAAGCTTTCTTT.

V gene TRBV7-7 combines with J gene TRBJ2-1, with D perhaps matching TRBD2 (6 bases). The CDR3 has 14 residues. With 2 bases removed from V and 9 bases from J, the gap between germline ends came to 14 bases. The germline V gene has CDR1 SSHAT and CDR2 FNYEAQ (reference sequence). CDR3 sequence: CASSLSGQKSEQFF. The CDR3 DNA reads as TGTGCCAGCAGCTTAAGCGGGCAAAAGTCTGAGCAGTTCTTC. Together with reference TRBV7-7 and TRBJ2-1, the CDR3 gives the full variable domain: GAGVSQSPRYKVTKRGQDVTLRCDPISSHATLYWYQQALGQGPEFLTYFNYEAQPDKSGLPSDRFSAERPEGSISTLTIQRTEQRDSAMYRCASSLSGQKSEQFFGPGTRLTVL.

The rearrangement joins TRBV7-2 to TRBJ2-2; tentative D call: TRBD1 (5 bases). CDR3 length equals 17 residues. Germline-derived CDR1 and CDR2 are SGHTA and FQGNSA. Between the trimmed V and J ends, which lost 0 bases and 5 bases, there was a span of 16 bases. The CDR3 spells CASSLALGVRDTGELFF. Here the CDR3 DNA reads TGTGCCAGCAGCTTAGCTCTAGGGGTACGAGATACCGGGGAGCTGTTTTTT.

V and J are TRBV7-2 and TRBJ1-1; D might be TRBD1 (5 bases). V was clipped by 5 bases and J by 0 bases, with 13 bases between them. CDR3 length equals 15 residues. Germline V gene lookup returns CDR1 SGHTA and CDR2 FQGNSA. CDR3 protein: CASSPGGGMNTEAFF. DNA for the CDR3: TGTGCCAGCAGCCCCGGGGGGGGAATGAACACTGAAGCTTTCTTT.

V and J are TRBV15 and TRBJ1-1; D is unresolved. Trimming left V 1 base short and J 0 bases short, with 3 bases between. The germline V gene has CDR1 LNHNV and CDR2 YYDKDF (reference sequence). The CDR3 is made up of 13 amino acids. The CDR3 DNA is TGTGCCACCAGCAGAGGTATGAACACTGAAGCTTTCTTT. The encoded protein is CATSRGMNTEAFF.

This clone was counted a single time. The gene calls are TRBV28 and TRBJ2-5, with a weak D call TRBD2 (5 bases). Germline assignment: CDR1 MDHEN and CDR2 SYDVKM. The V and J ends lost 6 bases and 3 bases respectively, with 14 bases between them. CDR3 length equals 14 residues. The CDR3 sequence: CASSWVSGKETQYF. The CDR3 nucleotides are TGTGCCAGCAGCTGGGTGTCCGGGAAAGAGACCCAGTACTTC.

CDR3 nucleotide sequence: TGTGCCAGCAGTGAGACCGATACAGAGCAGTTCTTC. As protein: CASSETDTEQFF. The chain links TRBV6-1 to TRBJ2-1; no clear D. Germline V lookup: CDR1 MNHNS, CDR2 SASEGT. The CDR3 length is 12 residues. The V gene lost 3 bases and the J gene lost 10 bases, with 10 bases spanning the gap.

This clone was seen just once. The genes are TRBV5-1 and TRBJ1-1, with D perhaps matching TRBD1 (6 bases). Germline V gene lookup returns CDR1 SGHRS and CDR2 YFSETQ. The CDR3 has 16 residues. The germline V and J ends were trimmed by 3 bases and 0 bases, with 15 bases remaining between them. For the CDR3, the DNA is TGCGCCAGCAGCTCTGGGGGGCAGGGCATGAACACTGAAGCTTTCTTT. It translates to CASSSGGQGMNTEAFF.

The rearrangement joins TRBV4-3 to TRBJ1-1; D not resolved. The germline CDR1 and CDR2 sequences are LGHNA and YSLEER. The CDR3 consists of 14 residues. Between the trimmed V and J ends, which lost 0 bases and 0 bases, there was a span of 5 bases. This CDR3 is CASSQEGMNTEAFF. In DNA form, the CDR3 reads TGCGCCAGCAGCCAAGAAGGCATGAACACTGAAGCTTTCTTT.

This clone is a singleton in its sample. The rearrangement uses TRBV5-4 and TRBJ1-3; D is uncertain. This CDR3 comprises 14 residues. The V end lost 4 bases, the J end lost 4 bases, and 12 bases lay between the germline ends. From germline, CDR1 is SGHNT and CDR2 YYREEE (reference sequence). The CDR3 reads CASSADAGGNTIYF. The CDR3 DNA is TGTGCCAGCAGCGCGGACGCCGGGGGAAACACCATATATTTT.

J is TRBJ2-7 and V is TRBV9; D unresolved. Germline CDR1 reads SGDLS; CDR2 reads YYNGEE. The CDR3 covers 13 residues. Trimming removed 0 bases from V and 2 bases from J, with 6 bases in between. In DNA, the CDR3 is TGTGCCAGCAGCGTAGAGGGTACCTACGAGCAGTACTTC. It codes for CASSVEGTYEQYF.

This CDR3 is CASSLLSRGGKETQYF. CDR3 coding DNA: TGTGCCAGCAGCTTATTATCTCGGGGGGGAAAAGAGACCCAGTACTTC. This rearrangement joins TRBV11-3 to TRBJ2-5; 8 nucleotides agree with TRBD2. J lost 3 bases, V lost 2 bases, and 8 bases had no gene match. The CDR3 totals 16 residues. CDR1 and CDR2 (germline): SGHNT, YENEEA.

V is TRBV5-6 and J is TRBJ2-2, with 8 bases aligning to TRBD1. The ends lost 4 bases at V and 5 bases at J; junction bases unmatched: 7. The germline V gene has CDR1 SGHDT and CDR2 YYEEEE. This CDR3 has 15 amino acids. DNA for the CDR3: TGTGCCAGCAGCAAGACAGGGGAGGAGACCGGGGAGCTGTTTTTT. Translating it yields CASSKTGEETGELFF.